This T cell receptor (beta chain) was sequenced during a study of a mutant IDH1 vaccine in newly diagnosed glioma. Concerning this clone itself: What it binds is unknown.

Generated by immunoSEQ multiplex PCR, the TCRdb table keeps only in-frame clones and is missing some. The data contain 120,000 or so clones, 80% of them seen just once; the ten biggest clones take up about 5.5%. Described time point: week 11, during vaccination. It was 300 ug of mutant IDH1 20-mer peptide that made up each vaccine dose, given with topical imiquimod. Germline loops: CDR1 LGHNT, CDR2 FRNRAP. Trimming at V came to 7 bases and at J to 2 bases, leaving 4 bases not matched to a gene. The CDR3 is 13 residues long. The V gene is TRBV12-5, the J gene TRBJ1-2, with 7 bases identical to TRBD1. Sequences were derived from PBMCs, sampled from a glioma patient whose treatment included an IDH1 peptide vaccine. This receptor was taken from a man aged 40-49 years with glioma. The CDR3 region has the DNA TGTGCTAGTGCCCCGGGACAGAACTATGGCTACACCTTC. Its protein product is CASAPGQNYGYTF.